The text below deals with one T cell receptor (beta chain). Its matching antigen is unknown. Treatment noted: 19 received Ad26.COV2.S at low or high dose, single or two shots; a few received placebo; per-sample allocation not given. Samples analyzed were those drawn on day 63 after the first vaccine or placebo injection. Donor was an adult aged 18-55 years in Boston. TCRdb's copy holds only in-frame clones and misses some; the assay was immunoSEQ multiplex PCR. The sample has about 410,000 clones; over 80% are singletons. These data originate in a study of Ad26.COV2.S vaccination and SARS-CoV-2 variants. General study points: The analyses of TCR breadth and depth may have understated the size of total T cell responses.

The CDR3 is made up of 17 amino acids. Germline V gene lookup returns CDR1 SGHDT and CDR2 YYEEEE. The V and J ends lost 0 bases and 0 bases, in that order; junction bases with no gene match: 9. Here the sequenced sample was peripheral blood, taken in a trial of Ad26.COV2.S vaccine versus placebo. The clonotype was recovered from a person between 18 and 65 years old who received the Ad26.COV2.S COVID-19 vaccine or a placebo. The V gene is TRBV5-6, the J gene TRBJ2-7; 7 bases fit TRBD1. For the CDR3, the DNA is TGTGCCAGCAGCTTGGCCGGGTTCAGGACAGGCTCCTACGAGCAGTACTTC. This encodes CASSLAGFRTGSYEQYF.